Described below is a single T cell receptor (beta chain) sequence and its context. The source of the sample is a study of identifying expanded T cells in peripheral blood. Libraries were prepared by immunoSEQ multiplex PCR; TCRdb keeps only in-frame clonotypes and omits some of them. The sample holds approximately 58,000 clones; around 81% are singletons and the top ten take about a sixth. CDR3 length: 13 amino acids. Trimming took 1 base from V and 5 from J, leaving 9 bases between them. Germline V CDR1 and CDR2: SGHDT, YYEEEE. The sequence came from a person between 18 and 75 years old in good health. The sequencing sample was made of blood. The rearrangement uses TRBV5-6 and TRBJ2-5; D may match TRBD1 or TRBD2 (5 bases each). CDR3 protein: CASSLTGPETQYF. The CDR3 DNA reads as TGTGCCAGCAGCTTGACGGGACCCGAGACCCAGTACTTC.